One sample yielded the 7 T cell receptor beta chains listed below, sequenced in a study of CD8+CD57+ T cells in acquired aplastic anemia. The TCR beta profiling, which covered VDJ combination and CDR3 sequence, was carried out using genomic DNA as the template. Via MiXCR, TCRdb re-called the reads, giving one row per CDR3 protein. This sample has roughly 240,000 distinct CDR3 sequences, with around 46% found just once. Patients picked for sequencing had shown CD8+CD57+ cell expansion detected by flow cytometry. The sample consisted of sorted CD4+, CD8+, or CD8+CD57+ T cells (not recorded which) from PBMCs. The source is a human donor with aplastic anemia.

The rearrangement links TRBV4-1 to TRBJ2-7; weak D call: TRBD1 (5 bases). V dropped 2 bases and J dropped 7 bases, with 21 bases sitting between them. The CDR3 covers 16 residues. Germline V gives CDR1 MGHRA, CDR2 YSYEKL. The CDR3 spells CASSQSPRVTWGEQYF. The DNA of the CDR3 is TGCGCCAGCAGCCAATCTCCCAGGGTTACTTGGGGTGAGCAGTACTTC.

This clonotype has at least ten counts. DNA of the CDR3: TGTGCCACCAGTGATTTGAAAGGGGTGGAAGCTTTCTTT. This gives the protein CATSDLKGVEAFF. V gene TRBV24-1 combines with J gene TRBJ1-1, with D perhaps matching TRBD1 (5 bases). Germline values: CDR1 KGHDR, CDR2 SFDVKD. V lost 0 bases and J 8 bases, leaving 9 bases between the germline ends. CDR3 length: 13 residues.

The chain recombines TRBV28 with TRBJ2-7; a weak D match, TRBD2 (7 bases). V shed 7 bases and J shed 3 bases, with 13 bases lying between them. The CDR3 is 13 residues long. Per the germline V gene, CDR1 is MDHEN and CDR2 is SYDVKM. CDR3 loop: CASNWGGRYEQYF. In nucleotides, the CDR3 is TGTGCCAGCAACTGGGGGGGCCGCTACGAGCAGTACTTC.

This clonotype was seen many times. The chain uses TRBV6-1 and TRBJ2-2; 7 bases map to TRBD1. Germline lookup yields CDR1 MNHNS and CDR2 SASEGT. Losses at the gene ends were 9 bases for V and 5 bases for J; bases not matched to a gene: 6. This CDR3 is 13 amino acids long. CDR3 sequence: CARRDSLTGELFF. CDR3 DNA: TGTGCCAGACGGGACAGCCTAACCGGGGAGCTGTTTTTT.

The chain combines TRBV9 with TRBJ1-2; D not certain. This CDR3 has 21 residues. Germline loops: CDR1 SGDLS, CDR2 YYNGEE. Trimming left V 4 bases short and J 4 bases short, with 35 bases between. Here the CDR3 reads CASSQDLLEDGEPLDFYGYTF. CDR3 in DNA: TGTGCCAGCAGCCAAGATCTCCTGGAGGACGGTGAACCTTTGGACTTCTATGGCTACACCTTC. The whole variable domain, remainder taken from reference TRBV9 and TRBJ1-2, is DSGVTQTPKHLITATGQRVTLRCSPRSGDLSVYWYQQSLDQGLQFLIQYYNGEERAKGNILERFSAQQFPDLHSELNLSSLELGDSALYFCASSQDLLEDGEPLDFYGYTFGSGTRLTVV.

The chain links TRBV19 to TRBJ1-1, with TRBD1 matching over 7 bases. This CDR3 is built from 15 residues. V shed 3 bases and J 3 bases; nucleotides not matched to a gene: 7. Germline CDR1 reads LNHDA; CDR2 reads SQIVND (reference sequence). Here the CDR3 DNA reads TGTGCCAGTAGTATTTACAGGGGTGGGGACACTGAAGCTTTCTTT. Protein sequence: CASSIYRGGDTEAFF.

This clonotype showed up just once. This CDR3 fails to terminate in the conserved phenylalanine or tryptophan, so it likely reflects a read error. It is unclear where the CDR3 begins or ends on the DNA, so no DNA is shown, and the CDR3 is as TCRdb lists it. The chain links TRBV4-3 to TRBJ1-2. Ends included, the CDR3 has 11 residues. Per the germline V gene, CDR1 is LGHNA and CDR2 is YSLEER. The CDR3 spells CASSQAGRLLI.